Following are 16 T cell receptor beta chains from one sample sequenced in a study of shared clonotypes between healthy human individuals. Profiling relied on immunoSEQ multiplex PCR, and the TCRdb table lists in-frame clones only, not all of them. The sample includes about 1 million clones, roughly 74% of them seen just once. The specimen was memory CD4+ T cells from PBMCs. Subset described: CD45RA-negative fraction. The receptors were gathered from a man between 18 and 35 years old in good health. Some clones in this sample may be carry-over from other donors' samples.

CDR3: CASSHPTHGQNEKLFF. The CDR3 bases are TGTGCCAGTAGCCATCCAACCCACGGTCAAAATGAAAAACTGTTTTTT. V usage is TRBV19 and J usage is TRBJ1-4; D ambiguous. V was clipped by 6 bases and J by 5 bases, with 19 bases between them. CDR3 length: 16 amino acids. CDR1 is LNHDA, CDR2 SQIVND, per germline (reference sequence).

CDR3 DNA sequence: TGTGCCATCAGAGCGGACAGGGACCAGGGCACCATATATTTT. The encoded protein is CAIRADRDQGTIYF. V and J are TRBV10-3 and TRBJ1-3; 8 nucleotides agree with TRBD1. V trimming: 6 bases; J trimming: 9 bases; junction bases outside the gene matches: 10. CDR3 length: 14 residues. Germline CDR1 and CDR2: ENHRY and SYGVKD.

As regards this clone: Since a much larger clone is just one base distant, this may be a read error. The chain has TRBV7-7 and TRBJ1-1; TRBD1 is a possible D gene (5 bases). Germline CDR1 is SSHAT and CDR2 is FNYEAQ (reference sequence). V lost 4 bases to trimming and J lost 0 bases, with 6 bases between them. There are 13 residues in the CDR3. CDR3 nucleotide sequence: TGTGCCAGCAGCTGGGGCATGAACACTGAAGCTTTCTTT. As protein: CASSWGMNTEAFF.

The genes are TRBV6-5 and TRBJ1-2; D is possibly TRBD1 (5 bases). This CDR3 spans 14 amino acids. Germline CDR1 reads MNHEY; CDR2 reads SVGAGI. V shed 0 bases and J shed 4 bases, with 9 bases lying between them. This CDR3 reads CASSYSRQTYGYTF. The CDR3 nucleotides read TGTGCCAGCAGTTACTCCCGACAGACCTATGGCTACACCTTC.

The J gene is TRBJ2-2, the V gene TRBV7-2; D is perhaps TRBD1 or TRBD2 (7 bases each). Between the trimmed V and J ends, which lost 2 bases and 4 bases, there was a span of 11 bases. Germline V gene lookup returns CDR1 SGHTA and CDR2 FQGNSA. CDR3 size: 15 residues. The CDR3 loop is CASSLSRGGTGELFF. CDR3 coding DNA: TGTGCCAGCAGCTTATCCAGGGGGGGCACCGGGGAGCTGTTTTTT. The variable domain in full, completed from reference TRBV7-2 and TRBJ2-2, reads GAGVSQSPSNKVTEKGKDVELRCDPISGHTALYWYRQSLGQGLEFLIYFQGNSAPDKSGLPSDRFSAERTGGSVSTLTIQRTQQEDSAVYLCASSLSRGGTGELFFGEGSRLTVL.

This chain joins TRBV14 and TRBJ1-5, with TRBD1 as a possible D gene (5 bases). With 7 bases removed from V and 0 bases from J, the gap between germline ends came to 22 bases. The CDR3 totals 18 residues. Germline V gives CDR1 SGHDN, CDR2 FVKESK. CDR3 DNA: TGTGCCAGCACGGACGGGGGGACGCCCCCCGATAGCAATCAGCCCCAGCATTTT. Encoded protein: CASTDGGTPPDSNQPQHF.

The CDR3, as DNA: TGTGCCAGCATCCGGGACAGCGAAATTATGAACACTGAAGCTTTCTTT. Amino acids: CASIRDSEIMNTEAFF. The chain joins TRBV2 to TRBJ1-1; 7 bases agree with TRBD1. This CDR3 has 16 amino acids. Unmatched junction bases numbered 11, after V lost 7 bases and J lost 0 bases. CDR1 and CDR2 (germline): SNHLY, FYNNEI. The full variable domain, with the rest looked up from reference TRBV2 and TRBJ1-1, is EPEVTQTPSHQVTQMGQEVILRCVPISNHLYFYWYRQILGQKVEFLVSFYNNEISEKSEIFDDQFSVERPDGSNFTLKIRSTKLEDSAMYFCASIRDSEIMNTEAFFGQGTRLTVV.

The chain is built from TRBV6-6 and TRBJ2-3; 12 bases line up with TRBD2. The CDR3 consists of 14 residues. Germline V gene data show CDR1 as MNHNY and CDR2 as SVGAGI (reference sequence). V was pared by 6 bases and J by 4 bases, with 2 bases of the junction left unmatched. The CDR3 loop is CASRRLAGADTQYF. CDR3 DNA sequence: TGTGCCAGCAGGAGACTAGCGGGAGCAGATACGCAGTATTTT.

This chain uses TRBV19 with TRBJ2-7; 8 bases map to TRBD2. The CDR3 is 14 residues long. The germline V gene encodes CDR1 LNHDA and CDR2 SQIVND (reference sequence). The junction had 3 bases not matched to a gene; V was cut back by 3 bases and J by 2 bases. CDR3 bases: TGTGCCAGTAGTATGGTAGCGGGACCCTACGAGCAGTACTTC. This gives the protein CASSMVAGPYEQYF.

This chain links TRBV18 with TRBJ2-7; 8 nucleotides match TRBD1. The CDR3 has 15 amino acids. V was clipped by 3 bases and J by 2 bases; unmatched bases: 6. Germline V lookup: CDR1 KGHSH, CDR2 LQKENI. This chain's CDR3 is CASSPGQGKTYEQYF. The CDR3 DNA reads TGTGCCAGCTCACCCGGACAGGGAAAAACCTACGAGCAGTACTTC.

The gene calls are TRBV30 and TRBJ1-2; D is possibly TRBD1 (6 bases). This CDR3 spans 13 amino acids. Germline V gene lookup returns CDR1 GTSNPN and CDR2 SVGIG (reference sequence). Trimming took off 1 base at V and 2 bases at J, with 8 bases between the two ends. CDR3: CAWSDRENYGYTF. CDR3 nucleotides: TGTGCCTGGAGTGACAGGGAAAACTATGGCTACACCTTC.

J is TRBJ2-5 and V is TRBV5-4, with D possibly being TRBD1 (6 bases). Trimming shortened V by 4 bases and J by 5 bases, and 15 bases separated the two germline ends. The germline CDR1 and CDR2 sequences are SGHNT and YYREEE (reference sequence). This CDR3 spans 14 amino acids. The CDR3, as DNA: TGTGCCAGCAGCCCAGGGGCAGGGATCGAGACCCAGTACTTC. This sequence encodes CASSPGAGIETQYF.

The chain couples TRBV28 to TRBJ1-2; D is uncertain. The CDR3 sequence is 15 residues long. The germline V gene has CDR1 MDHEN and CDR2 SYDVKM. V gave up 3 bases and J gave up 7 bases, with 18 bases separating them. The chain's CDR3 is CASSLFDMWVGGYTF. CDR3 bases: TGTGCCAGCAGTTTGTTCGATATGTGGGTCGGTGGCTACACCTTC.

The rearrangement uses TRBV7-9 and TRBJ1-5; D might be TRBD1 (5 bases). From germline, CDR1 is SEHNR and CDR2 FQNEAQ (reference sequence). The CDR3 covers 18 residues. V dropped 0 bases and J dropped 2 bases, with 17 bases sitting between them. CDR3 in DNA: TGTGCCAGCAGCTTAGCGGGCAGACCAGGGACGGGCAATCAGCCCCAGCATTTT. Protein: CASSLAGRPGTGNQPQHF.

This clone came up once. This chain joins TRBV5-1 and TRBJ1-3; 7 nucleotides line up with TRBD1. V lost 1 base to trimming and J lost 2 bases; unmatched junction nucleotides: 12. Germline CDR1 reads SGHRS; CDR2 reads YFSETQ. The CDR3 spans 18 residues. CDR3 loop: CASSLIGLSGTAGNTIYF. For the CDR3, the DNA is TGCGCCAGCAGCTTGATTGGTTTGTCCGGGACAGCTGGAAACACCATATATTTT.

The chain is built from TRBV27 and TRBJ1-5; D possibly corresponds to TRBD1 (5 bases). The CDR3 totals 14 residues. Looked up from germline, CDR1 is MNHEY and CDR2 is SMNVEV (reference sequence). Trimming stripped 6 bases from V and 3 bases from J, with 12 bases between. This CDR3 reads CASRPGRHNQPQHF. The CDR3 DNA follows: TGTGCCAGCAGACCGGGACGGCACAATCAGCCCCAGCATTTT.